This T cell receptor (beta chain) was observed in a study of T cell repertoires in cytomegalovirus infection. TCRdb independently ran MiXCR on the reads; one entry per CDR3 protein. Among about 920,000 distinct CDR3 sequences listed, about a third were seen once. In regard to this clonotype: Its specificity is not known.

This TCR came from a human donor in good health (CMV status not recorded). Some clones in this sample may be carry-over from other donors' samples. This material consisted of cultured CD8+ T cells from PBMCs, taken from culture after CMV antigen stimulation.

In DNA form, the CDR3 reads TGTGCCAGCAGCTTAGATGTAACGGGGCTCCACACAGATACGCAGTATTTT. This translates into CASSLDVTGLHTDTQYF. The chain combines TRBV11-3 with TRBJ2-3; TRBD1 or TRBD2 may be the D gene (5 bases each). V dropped 0 bases and J dropped 2 bases, with 15 bases sitting between them. The CDR3 runs to 17 residues. In germline, CDR1 is SGHNT, CDR2 YENEEA.